This T cell receptor (beta chain) is from a study of molecular identifiers for immune sequencing clone quantification. Study at large: Four of five splits of RNA from approximately 22,000 or 94,000 naive CD8 cells were sequenced in replicates. General study points: Clones above 20 RNA copies contained over 98% of effector molecules but under 1% of naive ones. Jurkat TCR RNA spiked in from one cell could reportedly be detected among some 980,000 naive cells.

In this sample, this clonotype turned up many times. Its antigen is currently unknown. Bulk TCR library preparation followed previously described methods with listed TCR primers. One entry per CDR3 protein results from TCRdb running MiXCR on the PCR reads. The sample consists of around 470,000 distinct CDR3 sequences, 20% to 25% of them appearing once. CDR3 length: 14 residues. The V gene's germline CDR1 is SGHTA and CDR2 FQGNSA. Trimming pared 4 bases from V and 4 bases from J, leaving 12 bases between. The sequenced sample was naive CD8+ T cells from blood, with Jurkat cell RNA spiked in. The subset here: FACS-sorted CD8+CD4-CCR7+CD45RA+ naive T cells. V is TRBV7-2 and J is TRBJ2-3, with D hard to call. This receptor was obtained from a human donor in good health. Some libraries in this study had Jurkat cell RNA spiked in. Here the CDR3 reads CASSYLINSDTQYF. CDR3 bases: TGTGCCAGCAGCTACTTGATTAATTCAGATACGCAGTATTTT.